What follows are 28 T cell receptor beta chains derived from one specimen sequenced in a study of control samples from healthy donors and cancer patients. The method was immunoSEQ multiplex PCR; TCRdb's version includes in-frame clones alone and lacks a portion of them. This sample has 90,000 to 150,000 clones, with around nine tenths found just once. The sequenced material came from blood. The receptors were gathered from a man aged 25 to 45 in good health.

The chain is built from TRBV4-1 and TRBJ1-1; perhaps TRBD1 as D (6 bases). Germline CDR1 is MGHRA and CDR2 is YSYEKL. V lost 4 bases and J lost 3, with 18 bases in between. The CDR3 loop spans 16 amino acids. CDR3 residues: CASSPRGGGADTEAFF. The CDR3 DNA is TGCGCCAGCAGCCCCAGGGGCGGGGGGGCTGACACTGAAGCTTTCTTT.

This sequence joins TRBV3-1 (or the pseudogene TRBV3-2) and TRBJ2-6; 8 bases align to TRBD1. The CDR3 has 20 residues. Germline V lookup: CDR1 LGHDT, CDR2 YNNKEL (reference sequence). V gave up 3 bases and J gave up 0 bases; unmatched junction bases: 13. CDR3 nucleotide sequence: TGTGCCAGCAGCCAGGCGGACAGGGCCCGCTCCACCTCTGGGGCCAACGTCCTGACTTTC. Encoded protein: CASSQADRARSTSGANVLTF.

The rearrangement joins TRBV7-2 to TRBJ2-7; TRBD1 agrees at 10 bases. The germline V gene encodes CDR1 SGHTA and CDR2 FQGNSA. The CDR3 spans 16 residues. Trimming took 5 bases from V and 5 from J; bases not matched to a gene: 12. The DNA of the CDR3 is TGTGCCAGCAGCCACAACGCGGACAGGGGGGGAGACGAGCAGTACTTC. This encodes CASSHNADRGGDEQYF.

This chain uses TRBV14 with TRBJ1-1; 10 bases fit TRBD1. Germline CDR1 and CDR2: SGHDN and FVKESK. The CDR3 runs 16 residues. The V and J ends lost 4 bases and 3 bases, in that order; junction bases with no gene match: 8. The CDR3 is CASSPRQGAFDTEAFF. The CDR3 nucleotides are TGTGCCAGCAGCCCTAGACAGGGGGCGTTCGACACTGAAGCTTTCTTT. Looking up the rest from reference TRBV14 and TRBJ1-1 gives the full variable domain: EAGVTQFPSHSVIEKGQTVTLRCDPISGHDNLYWYRRVMGKEIKFLLHFVKESKQDESGMPNNRFLAERTGGTYSTLKVQPAELEDSGVYFCASSPRQGAFDTEAFFGQGTRLTVV.

The CDR3, as DNA: TGTGCCAGTAGTATAGATCTGGGGGGCAGGAGCACTGAAGCTTTCTTT. It translates to CASSIDLGGRSTEAFF. The rearrangement uses TRBV19 and TRBJ1-1; TRBD1 is a possible D gene (6 bases). Germline V lookup: CDR1 LNHDA, CDR2 SQIVND (reference sequence). The CDR3 consists of 16 residues. Trimming cost V 0 bases and J 4 bases, with 15 bases left between them.

The chain carries TRBV30 and TRBJ1-5; weak D call: TRBD1 (6 bases). The CDR3 contains 13 residues. V lost 2 bases and J 7 bases, leaving 12 bases between the germline ends. Germline V gene sequence: CDR1 GTSNPN, CDR2 SVGIG (reference sequence). The CDR3 is CAWSLQGRQPQHF. The CDR3 DNA is TGTGCCTGGAGTTTACAGGGACGCCAGCCCCAGCATTTT.

As concerns this clone: Other DNA variants within this sample encode the same CDR3. The genes are TRBV6-6 and TRBJ1-5; D is undetermined. V was cut by 6 bases and J by 0 bases, with 9 bases left in between. CDR3 length: 14 residues. The germline CDR1 and CDR2 sequences are MNHNY and SVGAGI (reference sequence). The CDR3 DNA sequence: TGTGCCAGCAGCCCGGGCAATAGCAATCAGCCCCAGCATTTT. The encoded protein is CASSPGNSNQPQHF.

This chain links TRBV4-1 with TRBJ1-6, with TRBD1 matching 10 bases. There are 15 residues in the CDR3. Looked up from germline, CDR1 is MGHRA and CDR2 is YSYEKL. Losses at the gene ends were 4 bases for V and 6 bases for J; bases not matched to a gene: 3. This CDR3 reads CASSPGQGGNSPLHF. DNA of the CDR3: TGCGCCAGCAGCCCCGGACAGGGGGGTAATTCACCCCTCCACTTT.

Here the CDR3 reads CALGGFEQPQHF. Written as DNA, the CDR3 is TGTGCCTTGGGGGGCTTTGAGCAGCCCCAGCATTTT. The V and J genes are TRBV30 and TRBJ1-5; TRBD1 is a possible D gene (6 bases). This CDR3 comprises 12 residues. The V end lost 7 bases, the J end lost 7 bases, and 14 bases lay between the germline ends. Germline CDR1 reads GTSNPN; CDR2 reads SVGIG (reference sequence).

The V call is TRBV14, the J call TRBJ2-7, with D maybe TRBD1 (7 bases). Trimming shortened V by 4 bases and J by 4 bases, and 26 bases separated the two germline ends. The germline V gene encodes CDR1 SGHDN and CDR2 FVKESK. The CDR3 has 18 amino acids. The CDR3 nucleotides read TGTGCCAGCAGCCCGCCGGGACAGCAATCGGGGGCCCGTTACGAGCAGTACTTC. Its translation: CASSPPGQQSGARYEQYF. The whole variable domain, filled in from reference TRBV14 and TRBJ2-7, reads EAGVTQFPSHSVIEKGQTVTLRCDPISGHDNLYWYRRVMGKEIKFLLHFVKESKQDESGMPNNRFLAERTGGTYSTLKVQPAELEDSGVYFCASSPPGQQSGARYEQYFGPGTRLTVT.

V usage is TRBV30 and J usage is TRBJ1-1; D may be TRBD1 (6 bases). Germline V gives CDR1 GTSNPN, CDR2 SVGIG (reference sequence). Trimming removed 3 bases at V and 4 bases at J, with 12 bases between. This CDR3 has 13 amino acids. The CDR3 nucleotides read TGTGCCTGGAGCAGGGGACTCGGCACTGAAGCTTTCTTT. Residues: CAWSRGLGTEAFF.

This clone was found once. The V gene is TRBV30, the J gene TRBJ1-6; TRBD1 matches 7 bases. Germline CDR1 and CDR2: GTSNPN and SVGIG (reference sequence). V was pared by 1 base and J by 5 bases, with 2 bases of the junction left unmatched. There are 14 residues in the CDR3. CDR3 amino acids: CAWSAGTDNSPLHF. In nucleotides, the CDR3 is TGTGCCTGGAGTGCCGGGACAGATAATTCACCCCTCCACTTT.

This chain uses TRBV9 with TRBJ2-5; TRBD1 is a possible D gene (6 bases). V lost 1 base and J 2 bases, leaving 9 bases between the germline ends. Germline-derived CDR1 and CDR2 are SGDLS and YYNGEE. The CDR3 extends over 14 amino acids. Here the CDR3 reads CASSVSGQQETQYF. The CDR3 coding sequence is TGTGCCAGCAGCGTAAGCGGACAGCAAGAGACCCAGTACTTC.

This clone was counted a few times. This chain connects TRBV7-3 to TRBJ2-3; no clear D. V shed 1 base and J shed 8 bases, with 10 bases lying between them. The CDR3 consists of 13 residues. CDR1 and CDR2 (germline): SGHTA, FQGTGA. As DNA, the CDR3 is TGTGCCAGCAGCTTAAATACCCGCAGTACGCAGTATTTT. Its protein product is CASSLNTRSTQYF.

The CDR3 reads CASSVAGPGTGGGQRNTIYF. The DNA for the CDR3 is TGTGCCAGCAGCGTAGCGGGACCCGGGACAGGGGGCGGTCAGAGAAACACCATATATTTT. V gene TRBV9 combines with J gene TRBJ1-3; 12 nucleotides match TRBD1. V shed 0 bases, J shed 5 bases, and the junction held 15 bases outside the gene matches. From germline, CDR1 is SGDLS and CDR2 YYNGEE. The CDR3 has 20 amino acids.

This chain joins TRBV10-2 and TRBJ1-4, with D maybe TRBD1 (5 bases). Germline V lookup: CDR1 WSHSY, CDR2 SAAADI. V was cut by 8 bases and J by 5 bases, with 15 bases left in between. The CDR3 length is 14 residues. The CDR3 loop reads CASFGGRPNEKLFF. CDR3 sequence (DNA): TGCGCCAGCTTCGGGGGTCGCCCGAATGAAAAACTGTTTTTT.

The chain links TRBV2 to TRBJ2-5; unclear D gene. V lost 4 bases and J 1 base, leaving 10 bases between the germline ends. Per germline, CDR1 SNHLY and CDR2 FYNNEI. The CDR3 has 14 amino acids. The CDR3 DNA sequence: TGTGCCAGCAGTGGAGCGCGGTTCCAAGAGACCCAGTACTTC. This translates into CASSGARFQETQYF.

The chain carries TRBV19 and TRBJ1-5; 9 bases align to TRBD1. Germline V gene data show CDR1 as LNHDA and CDR2 as SQIVND (reference sequence). This CDR3 contains 14 residues. V lost 4 bases to trimming and J lost 9 bases; unmatched junction nucleotides: 7. The CDR3 region is CASSTGQGLSPQHF. In DNA, the CDR3 is TGTGCCAGTAGTACGGGACAGGGCCTTTCGCCCCAGCATTTT.

The chain has TRBV24-1 and TRBJ1-2; no clear D gene. Germline CDR1 reads KGHDR; CDR2 reads SFDVKD. The CDR3 sequence is 11 residues long. Deletions cut 5 bases from V and 0 bases from J, with 0 bases between. This CDR3 reads CATSANYGYTF. The CDR3 DNA reads TGTGCCACCAGTGCTAACTATGGCTACACCTTC.

The chain carries TRBV25-1 and TRBJ1-1; D gene ambiguous. V shed 8 bases and J shed 5 bases, with 9 bases lying between them. The CDR3 spans 11 residues. Germline CDR1 MGHDK, CDR2 SYGVNS. CDR3 sequence reads: CASGFKTEAFF. The DNA for the CDR3 is TGTGCCAGCGGATTCAAAACTGAAGCTTTCTTT.

The genes are TRBV12-3 or TRBV12-4 and TRBJ1-2; the D is unclear. V was pared by 7 bases and J by 8 bases, with 11 bases between. The CDR3 length is 11 residues. The CDR3 protein is CASMAQRGYTF. The CDR3 coding sequence is TGTGCCAGCATGGCTCAACGGGGCTACACCTTC.

This chain links TRBV5-8 with TRBJ1-5; D not certain. The CDR3 is 12 amino acids. Germline assignment: CDR1 SGHTS and CDR2 YDEGEE. The ends were cut back, 4 bases at V and 4 bases at J, with 6 bases in the middle. The CDR3 is CASSPLNQPQHF. The CDR3 DNA sequence: TGTGCCAGCAGCCCATTGAATCAGCCCCAGCATTTT.

The CDR3 sequence: CASSQVFGQAQYF. Here the CDR3 DNA reads TGCGCCAGCAGCCAAGTTTTTGGACAGGCCCAGTACTTC. The chain has TRBV4-1 and TRBJ2-5; 7 bases are a match to TRBD1. Germline V gene sequence: CDR1 MGHRA, CDR2 YSYEKL. The trim removed 1 base at V and 9 bases at J, leaving 5 bases unmatched. CDR3 size: 13 residues.

The V gene is TRBV12-5, the J gene TRBJ1-1; the D is unclear. CDR1 and CDR2 (germline): LGHNT, FRNRAP. The V gene lost 0 bases and the J gene lost 8 bases, with 10 bases spanning the gap. This CDR3 is built from 13 residues. The CDR3 protein is CASGLVGNGEAFF. In nucleotides, the CDR3 is TGTGCTAGTGGTTTGGTAGGAAATGGCGAAGCTTTCTTT. Supplemented by reference TRBV12-5 and TRBJ1-1, the full variable domain reads DARVTQTPRHKVTEMGQEVTMRCQPILGHNTVFWYRQTMMQGLELLAYFRNRAPLDDSGMPKDRFSAEMPDATLATLKIQPSEPRDSAVYFCASGLVGNGEAFFGQGTRLTVV.

The chain joins TRBV18 to TRBJ1-3; D is unclear. The V end was cut by 6 bases, the J end by 0 bases, with 18 bases between. There are 17 residues in the CDR3. Germline CDR1 KGHSH, CDR2 LQKENI. The CDR3 protein is CASSPSVLTNSGNTIYF. The DNA of the CDR3 is TGTGCCAGCTCTCCATCCGTCCTGACTAACTCTGGAAACACCATATATTTT.

The V gene is TRBV18, the J gene TRBJ2-3; D tentatively fits TRBD1 or TRBD2 (5 bases each). V dropped 9 bases and J dropped 1 base, with 14 bases sitting between them. CDR1 is KGHSH and CDR2 is LQKENI in the germline V gene. The CDR3 runs 14 residues. Written as DNA, the CDR3 is TGTGCCAGTCAATATCAGGGACGCACAGATACGCAGTATTTT. This sequence encodes CASQYQGRTDTQYF.

This clone was counted once. The CDR3 region has the DNA TGTGCCTGGAGTCCTGGACAGGGGGGCGATGAGCAGTTCTTC. It is translated as CAWSPGQGGDEQFF. The chain couples TRBV30 to TRBJ2-1, with TRBD1 matching 10 bases. The trim removed 2 bases at V and 8 bases at J, leaving 6 bases unmatched. CDR1 is GTSNPN, CDR2 SVGIG, per germline (reference sequence). There are 14 residues in the CDR3.

V gene TRBV7-8 combines with J gene TRBJ1-2; no clear D. Germline V gene sequence: CDR1 SGHVS, CDR2 FQNEAQ. This CDR3 is built from 13 residues. V lost 0 bases to trimming and J lost 4 bases, with 6 bases between them. CDR3 DNA sequence: TGTGCCAGCAGCTTAGCAGGTCCCTATGGCTACACCTTC. It is translated as CASSLAGPYGYTF.